Sequencing of this TCR beta chain was carried out in a study of identical twins. Only healthy Caucasians were enrolled as donors. With 0 bases removed from V and 2 bases from J, the gap between germline ends came to 7 bases. Germline V gene lookup returns CDR1 SGHRS and CDR2 YFSETQ. This CDR3 has 14 residues. TCRdb used MiXCR to reprocess the 5' RACE reads, holding one entry per CDR3 protein. The data show fewer than 800,000 distinct CDR3 sequences, with about 7% seen just once and less than 2% held by the top ten. These records were also assigned to another study, of yellow fever vaccine responses in identical twins.

Sequenced sample: PBMCs. The V call is TRBV5-1, the J call TRBJ2-3; no firm D call. The sequence was obtained from a young woman in good health. The CDR3 sequence: CASSLGHYTDTQYF. The CDR3 coding sequence is TGCGCCAGCAGCTTGGGACACTACACAGATACGCAGTATTTT.